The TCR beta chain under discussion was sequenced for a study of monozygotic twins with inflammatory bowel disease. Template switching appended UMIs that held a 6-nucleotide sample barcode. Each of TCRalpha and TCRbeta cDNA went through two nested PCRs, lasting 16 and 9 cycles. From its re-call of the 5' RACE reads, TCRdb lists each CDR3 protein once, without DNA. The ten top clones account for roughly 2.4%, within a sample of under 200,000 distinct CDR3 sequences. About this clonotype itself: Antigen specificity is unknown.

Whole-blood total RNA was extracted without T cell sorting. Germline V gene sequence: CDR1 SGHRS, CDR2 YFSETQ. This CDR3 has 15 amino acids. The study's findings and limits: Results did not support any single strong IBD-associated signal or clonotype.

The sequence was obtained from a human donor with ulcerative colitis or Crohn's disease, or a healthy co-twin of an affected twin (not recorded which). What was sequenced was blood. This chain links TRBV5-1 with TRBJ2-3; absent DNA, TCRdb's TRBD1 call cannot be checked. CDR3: CASSRQGQGTDTQYF.